These T cell receptor beta chains were read from a single sample in a study of T cells after yellow fever vaccination. Via MiXCR, TCRdb re-called the 5' RACE reads, giving one row per CDR3 protein. This table has hundreds of thousands of distinct CDR3 sequences, 10% to 15% appearing once. The specimen comprised PBMCs, sampled on the day of the yellow fever booster vaccination. These receptor sequences come from a man aged 25-40 years who received the YFV17D yellow fever vaccine. CDR3s include the opening cysteine and the closing phenylalanine or tryptophan.

j_call: TRBJ2-2
v_call: TRBV20-1
cdr3_aa: CSARGGTLPTGELFF

j_call: TRBJ2-2
v_call: TRBV20-1
cdr3_aa: CSARDGTVGELFF

j_call: TRBJ2-7
v_call: TRBV29-1
cdr3_aa: CSVAGASSYEQYF

j_call: TRBJ1-1
v_call: TRBV5-1
cdr3_aa: CASSLGTQAHTEAFF

j_call: TRBJ2-5
v_call: TRBV7-2
cdr3_aa: CASATDQETQYF

j_call: TRBJ2-1
v_call: TRBV19
cdr3_aa: CASNSRGSYNEQFF

j_call: TRBJ2-3
v_call: TRBV7-2
cdr3_aa: CASSWTNTTDTQYF

j_call: TRBJ1-5
v_call: TRBV12-3/TRBV12-4
cdr3_aa: CASSLNRGDQPQHF

j_call: TRBJ2-7
v_call: TRBV6-1
cdr3_aa: CASSSSGRPTYEQYF

j_call: TRBJ2-7
v_call: TRBV7-8
cdr3_aa: CASSLGASEQYF

j_call: TRBJ2-7
v_call: TRBV6-1
cdr3_aa: CASSQRPGYYEQYF

j_call: TRBJ2-5
v_call: TRBV6-1
cdr3_aa: CASVKPSAYGETQYF

j_call: TRBJ1-1
v_call: TRBV7-2
cdr3_aa: CASSQGWRLNTEAFF

j_call: TRBJ2-1
v_call: TRBV7-2
cdr3_aa: CASSYIWQTDTSQFF

j_call: TRBJ2-1
v_call: TRBV7-3
cdr3_aa: CASSIKSGTAFNEQFF

j_call: TRBJ2-7
v_call: TRBV12-3/TRBV12-4
cdr3_aa: CASSLARLYEQYF

j_call: TRBJ2-5
v_call: TRBV29-1
cdr3_aa: CSVEERARGNSGIRGTQYF

j_call: TRBJ2-7
v_call: TRBV10-2
cdr3_aa: CASSDSRGMREQYF

j_call: TRBJ1-2
v_call: TRBV6-1
cdr3_aa: CASSEAFGTGVGMDYGYTF

j_call: TRBJ2-6
v_call: TRBV9
cdr3_aa: CASSMGLANSGANVLTF

j_call: TRBJ2-5
v_call: TRBV5-1
cdr3_aa: CASSLWDSQETQYF

j_call: TRBJ2-7
v_call: TRBV30
cdr3_aa: CAWSTGIGEQYF

j_call: TRBJ2-1
v_call: TRBV30
cdr3_aa: CASSGGHEQFF

j_call: TRBJ2-5
v_call: TRBV7-9
cdr3_aa: CASSTGQGSETQYF

j_call: TRBJ2-4
v_call: TRBV5-1
cdr3_aa: CASSRDREAKNIQYF

j_call: TRBJ2-7
v_call: TRBV6-5
cdr3_aa: CASSSGGGGRGYF

j_call: TRBJ2-7
v_call: TRBV30
cdr3_aa: CAWSAPLVALSSYEQYF

j_call: TRBJ2-1
v_call: TRBV12-5
cdr3_aa: CASGLMLAGVRFF

j_call: TRBJ1-1
v_call: TRBV5-6
cdr3_aa: CASSFLGNRGNTEAFF

j_call: TRBJ2-3
v_call: TRBV7-2
cdr3_aa: CASSFVSLTDTQYF

j_call: TRBJ2-3
v_call: TRBV18
cdr3_aa: CASSPLGLAVTDTQYF

j_call: TRBJ2-1
v_call: TRBV5-1
cdr3_aa: CASSTENRNEQFF

j_call: TRBJ1-6
v_call: TRBV5-1
cdr3_aa: CASSPRRVGNSPLHF

j_call: TRBJ2-1
v_call: TRBV10-3
cdr3_aa: CAISESTDNEQFF

j_call: TRBJ2-7
v_call: TRBV6-2/TRBV6-3
cdr3_aa: CASTDGTSGIVYEQYF

j_call: TRBJ2-1
v_call: TRBV28
cdr3_aa: CASSSQREKNNEQFF

j_call: TRBJ2-5
v_call: TRBV20-1
cdr3_aa: CSAAGTRQETQYF

j_call: TRBJ1-2
v_call: TRBV10-3
cdr3_aa: CAISPRDRVGYTF

j_call: TRBJ2-3
v_call: TRBV15
cdr3_aa: CATSSTSGRADTQYF

j_call: TRBJ2-7
v_call: TRBV7-8
cdr3_aa: CASSFIAGGAYEQYF

j_call: TRBJ2-1
v_call: TRBV27
cdr3_aa: CVSSDRYNEQFF

j_call: TRBJ2-1
v_call: TRBV15
cdr3_aa: CATSRLAGAGNEQFF

j_call: TRBJ2-1
v_call: TRBV20-1
cdr3_aa: CSASRDSYNEQFF

j_call: TRBJ2-1
v_call: TRBV5-1
cdr3_aa: CASSLGGGGREQFF